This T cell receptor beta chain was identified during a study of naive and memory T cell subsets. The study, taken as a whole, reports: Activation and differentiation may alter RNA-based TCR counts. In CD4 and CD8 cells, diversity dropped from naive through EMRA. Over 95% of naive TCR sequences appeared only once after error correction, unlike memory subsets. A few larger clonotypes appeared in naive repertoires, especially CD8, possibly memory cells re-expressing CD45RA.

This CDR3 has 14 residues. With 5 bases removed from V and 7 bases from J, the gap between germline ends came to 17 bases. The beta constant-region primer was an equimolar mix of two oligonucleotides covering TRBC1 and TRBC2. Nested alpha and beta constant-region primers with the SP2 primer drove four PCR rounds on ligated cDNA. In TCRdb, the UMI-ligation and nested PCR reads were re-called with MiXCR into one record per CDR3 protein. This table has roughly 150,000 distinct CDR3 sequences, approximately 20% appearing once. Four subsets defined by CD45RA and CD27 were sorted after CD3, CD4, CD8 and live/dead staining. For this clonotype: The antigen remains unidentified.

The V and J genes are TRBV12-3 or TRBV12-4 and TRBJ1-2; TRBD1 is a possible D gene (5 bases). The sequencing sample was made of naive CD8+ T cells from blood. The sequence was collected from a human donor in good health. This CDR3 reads CASSNLEWGSGYTF. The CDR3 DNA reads TGTGCCAGCAGTAACCTTGAGTGGGGGTCTGGCTACACCTTC.